The clone carrying this TCR beta chain has only a few counts. Its antigen remains unidentified. This entry belongs to a study of T cell repertoires in cytomegalovirus infection. Looking at the study overall: CMV epitopes, recently identified HLA-C-restricted and well-studied HLA-B-restricted, were used. General study points: The ex vivo response was dominated by HLA-C-restricted CMV-specific TCR beta clonotypes.

MiXCR, applied by TCRdb to the reads, yields one record per CDR3 protein. The sample lists about 900,000 distinct CDR3 sequences; approximately 30% were seen once. CDR1 SEHNR and CDR2 FQNEAQ come from the germline V gene (reference sequence). Trimming cost V 1 base and J 2 bases, with 11 bases left between them. The CDR3 length is 15 residues. The TCR was taken from a human donor in good health (CMV status not recorded). Some clones in this sample may be carry-over from other donors' samples. The sequenced sample was cultured CD8+ T cells from PBMCs, obtained from culture after CMV antigen stimulation. The J gene is TRBJ2-5, the V gene TRBV7-9; D is unclear. The CDR3 DNA reads TGTGCCAGCAGCTTAGGCGGCGATGGGCAAGAGACCCAGTACTTC. This codes for CASSLGGDGQETQYF.